These 25 T cell receptor beta chains were sequenced from one sample in a study of cytomegalovirus exposure and HLA in healthy donors. The data were produced by immunoSEQ multiplex PCR, yet TCRdb's version contains in-frame clones alone and is incomplete. The data hold about 150,000 clones, with around 88% observed a single time. Material for sequencing was PBMCs. These receptors all come from a man aged 18 to 30 in good health and CMV-seropositive.

CDR3 nucleotide sequence: TGTGCCAGTAGTACAAAAGCGGGAGCCTTGGGCTACACCTTC. Its translation is CASSTKAGALGYTF. The chain couples TRBV19 to TRBJ1-2; D not certain. Germline loops: CDR1 LNHDA, CDR2 SQIVND (reference sequence). Trimming cost V 4 bases and J 8 bases, with 17 bases left between them. The CDR3 is made up of 14 amino acids.

The chain combines TRBV21-1 with TRBJ2-1; TRBD1, as called in the table, went unchecked against the DNA. TRBV21-1 is termed a pseudogene. This CDR3 region has 17 residues. The CDR3 nucleotides read TGTGCCAGCAGCAAAAGGACAGGGAAGAGCTCCTACAATGAGCAGTTCTTC. Protein: CASSKRTGKSSYNEQFF.

The CDR3 DNA reads TGTGCCAGCAGCTCCTGGACTAGCGGATACAATGAGCAGTTCTTC. Encoded protein: CASSSWTSGYNEQFF. The chain uses TRBV6-5 and TRBJ2-1; 10 nucleotides agree with TRBD2. After removal of 6 bases from V and 4 bases from J, the junction contained 6 bases not matched to a gene. The germline V gene encodes CDR1 MNHEY and CDR2 SVGAGI. The CDR3 runs 15 residues.

The V and J genes are TRBV29-1 and TRBJ2-1; TRBD2 might be the D (6 bases). Trimming stripped 5 bases from V and 2 bases from J, with 13 bases between. Per the germline V gene, CDR1 is SQVTM and CDR2 is ANQGSEA. There are 14 residues in the CDR3. The CDR3 bases are TGCAGCGTTTCTACGCGGGAAGCCTACAATGAGCAGTTCTTC. It specifies CSVSTREAYNEQFF.

This clone showed up just a few times. The CDR3 DNA follows: TGCGCCAGCGGCGTTGAGGGAGTTGGGGAGCAGTACTTC. Encoded protein: CASGVEGVGEQYF. The V and J genes are TRBV5-1 and TRBJ2-7; D may be TRBD2 (5 bases). The V gene's germline CDR1 is SGHRS and CDR2 YFSETQ. The V end lost 7 bases, the J end lost 7 bases, and 18 bases lay between the germline ends. The CDR3 has 13 residues.

V and J are TRBV6-5 and TRBJ2-7; possibly TRBD2 for D (6 bases). The ends were cut back, 0 bases at V and 0 bases at J, with 12 bases in the middle. This CDR3 has 16 amino acids. Germline CDR1 and CDR2: MNHEY and SVGAGI. DNA for the CDR3: TGTGCCAGCAGTTACTCTGTGGGGGGAGACTCCTACGAGCAGTACTTC. It encodes CASSYSVGGDSYEQYF.

CDR3 coding DNA: TGTGCCATCAGTGAGCAGAGCGGAGGGGCCTACGAGCAGTACTTC. Translation gives CAISEQSGGAYEQYF. This chain uses TRBV10-3 with TRBJ2-7; tentative D call: TRBD2 (6 bases). Trimming removed 2 bases from V and 2 bases from J, with 13 bases in between. From germline, CDR1 is ENHRY and CDR2 SYGVKD. The length of the CDR3 is 15 residues.

This rearrangement joins TRBV6-5 to TRBJ1-2, with 7 bases matching TRBD1. CDR3 length: 13 amino acids. The germline gives CDR1 MNHEY, CDR2 SVGAGI. Trimming took 4 bases from V and 8 from J; bases not matched to a gene: 7. For the CDR3, the DNA is TGTGCCAGCAGTTGGCCCGGGACAGAAGGCTACACCTTC. It is translated as CASSWPGTEGYTF.

V usage is TRBV6-6 and J usage is TRBJ1-1, with D possibly matching TRBD1 (5 bases). CDR3 length: 15 residues. V lost 0 bases and J 2 bases, leaving 10 bases between the germline ends. CDR1 is MNHNY and CDR2 is SVGAGI in the germline V gene (reference sequence). CDR3 nucleotides: TGTGCCAGCAGTTACTCCGGGGGGGTTAACACTGAAGCTTTCTTT. Protein sequence: CASSYSGGVNTEAFF.

This rearrangement joins TRBV4-3 to TRBJ2-3; D possibly corresponds to TRBD2 (7 bases). This CDR3 has 20 amino acids. In germline, CDR1 is LGHNA, CDR2 YSLEER. V was clipped by 5 bases and J by 0 bases, with 27 bases between them. CDR3 nucleotide sequence: TGCGCCAGCAGCTCCCACTTAGGCGGGGGCTCCGGCCTTAGCACAGATACGCAGTATTTT. The encoded protein is CASSSHLGGGSGLSTDTQYF.

The chain couples TRBV30 to TRBJ2-3; D is possibly TRBD1 (6 bases). Germline V gene sequence: CDR1 GTSNPN, CDR2 SVGIG (reference sequence). Trimming removed 0 bases from V and 6 bases from J, with 16 bases in between. CDR3 size: 15 residues. CDR3 DNA: TGTGCCTGGAGTGTAATGCCGTTGGGGGCGGATACGCAGTATTTT. It is translated as CAWSVMPLGADTQYF.

The V gene is TRBV5-1, the J gene TRBJ2-5; 9 bases align to TRBD1. Trimming at V came to 5 bases and at J to 5 bases, leaving 10 bases not matched to a gene. The CDR3 runs 15 residues. CDR1 SGHRS and CDR2 YFSETQ come from the germline V gene. For the CDR3, the DNA is TGCGCCAGCAGTCCTCAGACAGGGGGTTTGGAGACCCAGTACTTC. This sequence encodes CASSPQTGGLETQYF.

The chain combines TRBV4-1 with TRBJ1-2; D is undetermined. Trimming removed 1 base at V and 0 bases at J, with 9 bases between. The CDR3 length is 15 residues. CDR1 is MGHRA and CDR2 is YSYEKL in the germline V gene. CDR3 sequence: CASSQGLVANYGYTF. CDR3 coding DNA: TGCGCCAGCAGCCAAGGATTAGTTGCTAACTATGGCTACACCTTC.

V is TRBV7-3 and J is TRBJ2-2, with D possibly TRBD1 on 6 matching bases. The ends were cut back, 5 bases at V and 5 bases at J, with 12 bases in the middle. The germline gives CDR1 SGHTA, CDR2 FQGTGA. The CDR3 loop spans 14 amino acids. The CDR3 here is CASSPTGRTGELFF. The CDR3 DNA follows: TGTGCCAGCAGCCCGACAGGTAGAACCGGGGAGCTGTTTTTT. The whole variable domain, remainder taken from reference TRBV7-3 and TRBJ2-2, is GAGVSQTPSNKVTEKGKYVELRCDPISGHTALYWYRQSLGQGPEFLIYFQGTGAADDSGLPNDRFFAVRPEGSVSTLKIQRTERGDSAVYLCASSPTGRTGELFFGEGSRLTVL.

The genes are TRBV29-1 and TRBJ2-4; D gene unclear. Trimming took 5 bases from V and 7 from J, leaving 15 bases between them. CDR3 length: 13 amino acids. CDR1 and CDR2 (germline): SQVTM, ANQGSEA. The CDR3: CSVTQITENIQYF. The DNA for the CDR3 is TGCAGCGTTACTCAGATCACAGAGAACATTCAGTACTTC.

The chain is built from TRBV4-3 and TRBJ2-1, with TRBD2 identical over 8 bases. J gave up 4 bases and V 3 bases, and 11 bases lay outside the gene matches. This CDR3 region has 17 residues. Per germline, CDR1 LGHNA and CDR2 YSLEER. In DNA form, the CDR3 reads TGCGCCAGCAGCCAGCCAGACCGGGGGGGGGCATACAATGAGCAGTTCTTC. It specifies CASSQPDRGGAYNEQFF.

The genes are TRBV7-9 and TRBJ2-6; no clear D. Germline lookup yields CDR1 SEHNR and CDR2 FQNEAQ (reference sequence). The ends were cut back, 11 bases at V and 3 bases at J, with 8 bases in the middle. This CDR3 comprises 12 residues. CDR3 in amino acids: CAGENGANVLTF. In nucleotides, the CDR3 is TGTGCCGGAGAGAATGGGGCCAACGTCCTGACTTTC.

CDR3 bases: TGTGCCAGCAGCACTGGACAGGGCAGGGACTACGAGCAGTACTTC. This codes for CASSTGQGRDYEQYF. This rearrangement joins TRBV7-9 to TRBJ2-7, with TRBD1 matching over 8 bases. CDR3 length: 15 residues. V trimming: 5 bases; J trimming: 3 bases; junction bases outside the gene matches: 9. Germline V gene sequence: CDR1 SEHNR, CDR2 FQNEAQ (reference sequence).

The chain couples TRBV7-2 to TRBJ2-7; TRBD2 aligns across 8 bases. This CDR3 spans 15 amino acids. Unmatched junction bases numbered 5, after V lost 2 bases and J lost 2 bases. Germline CDR1 SGHTA, CDR2 FQGNSA. CDR3 nucleotide sequence: TGTGCCAGCAGCTTAAACCCGGGACTAGCCTACGAGCAGTACTTC. It encodes CASSLNPGLAYEQYF.

This rearrangement joins TRBV5-1 to TRBJ2-7; 9 nucleotides match TRBD2. Germline assignment: CDR1 SGHRS and CDR2 YFSETQ. This CDR3 spans 15 amino acids. Germline trimming cut 5 bases from V and 4 bases from J; bases unmatched to any gene: 10. The CDR3: CASSPSGDPRYEQYF. DNA for the CDR3: TGCGCCAGCAGTCCTAGCGGGGACCCTCGGTACGAGCAGTACTTC.

V is TRBV6-5 and J is TRBJ2-7, with 10 bases matching TRBD2. CDR3 length: 14 amino acids. Germline V CDR1 and CDR2: MNHEY, SVGAGI. J gave up 6 bases and V 4 bases, and 6 bases lay outside the gene matches. CDR3 nucleotides: TGTGCCAGCAGTTTTTCGGCTAGCGGGAGCGAGCAGTACTTC. It specifies CASSFSASGSEQYF.

V usage is TRBV5-5 and J usage is TRBJ1-3, with unresolved D. The V gene lost 0 bases and the J gene lost 0 bases, with 7 bases spanning the gap. The CDR3 loop spans 15 amino acids. The germline V gene encodes CDR1 SGHKS and CDR2 YYEKEE (reference sequence). In DNA form, the CDR3 reads TGTGCCAGCAGCTTGGCCACCAGCTCTGGAAACACCATATATTTT. Encoded protein: CASSLATSSGNTIYF.

Only a few counts were recorded for this clone. V gene TRBV30 combines with J gene TRBJ2-3; TRBD2 is a possible D gene (6 bases). The CDR3 has 15 amino acids. Trimming pared 2 bases from V and 4 bases from J, leaving 16 bases between. CDR1 GTSNPN and CDR2 SVGIG come from the germline V gene (reference sequence). CDR3 in DNA: TGTGCCTGGAGTCGGGGGTCCAGGGAAGCAGATACGCAGTATTTT. As protein: CAWSRGSREADTQYF.

This chain uses TRBV5-1 with TRBJ2-7, with a weak D call TRBD2 (6 bases). Trimming left V 0 bases short and J 3 bases short, with 13 bases between. CDR3 length equals 15 residues. Per the germline V gene, CDR1 is SGHRS and CDR2 is YFSETQ. CDR3: CASSLGVGGYYEQYF. DNA of the CDR3: TGCGCCAGCAGCTTGGGTGTCGGGGGTTACTACGAGCAGTACTTC.

This chain links TRBV5-1 with TRBJ2-7; a weak D match, TRBD1 (6 bases). The germline CDR1 and CDR2 sequences are SGHRS and YFSETQ. This CDR3 is built from 16 residues. The V end lost 4 bases, the J end lost 3 bases, and 20 bases lay between the germline ends. CDR3 sequence reads: CASSPLSTGSSYEQYF. CDR3 coding DNA: TGCGCCAGCAGCCCACTTTCGACAGGATCCAGCTACGAGCAGTACTTC.